This T cell receptor (beta chain) originates from a study of cytomegalovirus exposure and HLA in healthy donors. Findings of the study overall: Later on, an analysis found that several of the most significant clusters appeared to be linked to common viral pathogens, which included parvovirus B19.

Remarks on this clone: Its cognate antigen is unknown.

PCR primers comprised 60 Vbeta and 13 Jbeta primers. Repertoires were generated with immunoSEQ multiplex PCR, while TCRdb's copy carries only in-frame clones and drops some. The sample records hundreds of thousands of clones, almost 80% being singletons. The V and J ends lost 5 bases and 3 bases respectively, with 14 bases between them. The CDR3 contains 15 residues. Germline CDR1 reads MNHEY; CDR2 reads SVGAGI. This chain links TRBV6-5 with TRBJ2-1; no clear D gene. The sequence was collected from a male donor in good health and CMV-seronegative. The sample was PBMCs. The CDR3 is CASSTTFGGYNEQFF. CDR3 DNA sequence: TGTGCCAGCAGTACTACCTTCGGCGGCTACAATGAGCAGTTCTTC.